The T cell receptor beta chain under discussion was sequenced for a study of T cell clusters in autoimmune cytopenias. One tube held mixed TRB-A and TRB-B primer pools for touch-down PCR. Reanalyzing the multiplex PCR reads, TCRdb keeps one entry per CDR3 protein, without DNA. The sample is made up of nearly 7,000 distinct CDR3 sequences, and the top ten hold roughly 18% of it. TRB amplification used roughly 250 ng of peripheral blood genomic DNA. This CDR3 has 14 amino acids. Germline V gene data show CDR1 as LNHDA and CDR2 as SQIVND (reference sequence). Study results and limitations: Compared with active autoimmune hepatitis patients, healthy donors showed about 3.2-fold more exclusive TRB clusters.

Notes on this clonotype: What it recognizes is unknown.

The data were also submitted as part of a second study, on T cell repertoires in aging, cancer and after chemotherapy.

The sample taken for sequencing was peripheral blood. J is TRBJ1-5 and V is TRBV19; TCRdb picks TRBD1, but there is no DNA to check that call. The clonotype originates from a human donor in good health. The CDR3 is CASTYGGSNQPQHF.